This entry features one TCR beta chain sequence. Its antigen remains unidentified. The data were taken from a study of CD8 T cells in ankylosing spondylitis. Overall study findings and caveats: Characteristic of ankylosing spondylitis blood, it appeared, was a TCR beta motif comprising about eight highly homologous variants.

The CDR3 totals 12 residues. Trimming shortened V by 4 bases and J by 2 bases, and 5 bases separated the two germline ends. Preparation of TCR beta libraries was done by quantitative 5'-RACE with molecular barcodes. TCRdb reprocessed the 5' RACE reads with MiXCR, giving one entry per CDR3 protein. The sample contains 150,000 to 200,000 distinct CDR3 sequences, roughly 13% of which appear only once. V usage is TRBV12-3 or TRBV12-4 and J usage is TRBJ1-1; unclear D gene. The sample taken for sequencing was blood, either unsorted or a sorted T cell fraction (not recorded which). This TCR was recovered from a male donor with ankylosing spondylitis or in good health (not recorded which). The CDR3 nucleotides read TGTGCCAGCAGTTACATAAACACTGAAGCTTTCTTT. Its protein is CASSYINTEAFF.